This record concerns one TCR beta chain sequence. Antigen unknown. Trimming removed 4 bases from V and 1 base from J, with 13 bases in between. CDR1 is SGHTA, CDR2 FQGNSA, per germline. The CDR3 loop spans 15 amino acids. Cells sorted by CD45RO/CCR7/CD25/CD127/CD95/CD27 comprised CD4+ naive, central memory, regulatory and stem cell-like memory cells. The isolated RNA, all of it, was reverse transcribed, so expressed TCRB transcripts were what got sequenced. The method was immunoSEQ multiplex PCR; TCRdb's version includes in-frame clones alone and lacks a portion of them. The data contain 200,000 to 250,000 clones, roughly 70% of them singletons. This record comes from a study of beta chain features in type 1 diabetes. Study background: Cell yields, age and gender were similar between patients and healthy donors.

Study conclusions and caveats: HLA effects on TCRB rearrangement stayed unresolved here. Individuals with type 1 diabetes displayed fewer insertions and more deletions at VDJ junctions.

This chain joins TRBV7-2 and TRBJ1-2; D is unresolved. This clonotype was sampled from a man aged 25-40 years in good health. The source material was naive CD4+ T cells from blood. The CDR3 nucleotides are TGTGCCAGCAGCTGGAGGACTCCCCTTAACTATGGCTACACCTTC. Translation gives CASSWRTPLNYGYTF.